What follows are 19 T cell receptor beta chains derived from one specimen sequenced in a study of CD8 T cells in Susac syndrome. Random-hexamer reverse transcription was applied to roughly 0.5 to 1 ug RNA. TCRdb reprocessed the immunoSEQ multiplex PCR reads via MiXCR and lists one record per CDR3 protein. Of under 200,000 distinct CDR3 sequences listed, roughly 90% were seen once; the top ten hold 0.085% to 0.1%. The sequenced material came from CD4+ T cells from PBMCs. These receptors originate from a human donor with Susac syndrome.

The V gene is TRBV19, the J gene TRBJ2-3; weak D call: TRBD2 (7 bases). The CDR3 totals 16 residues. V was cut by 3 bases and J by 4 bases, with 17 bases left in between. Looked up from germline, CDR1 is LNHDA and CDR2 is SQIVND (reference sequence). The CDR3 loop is CASSIPGAGASDTQYF. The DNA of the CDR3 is TGTGCCAGTAGTATTCCCGGTGCGGGGGCCTCAGATACGCAGTATTTT.

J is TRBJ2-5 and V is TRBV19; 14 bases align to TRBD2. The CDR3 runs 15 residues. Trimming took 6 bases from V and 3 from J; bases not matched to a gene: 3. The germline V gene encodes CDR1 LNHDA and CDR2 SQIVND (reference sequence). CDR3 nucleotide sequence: TGTGCCAGTAGGGCGGGACTAGCGGGAGAAGAGACCCAGTACTTC. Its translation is CASRAGLAGEETQYF. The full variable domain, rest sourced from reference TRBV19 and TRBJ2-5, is DGGITQSPKYLFRKEGQNVTLSCEQNLNHDAMYWYRQDPGQGLRLIYYSQIVNDFQKGDIAEGYSVSREKKESFPLTVTSAQKNPTAFYLCASRAGLAGEETQYFGPGTRLLVL.

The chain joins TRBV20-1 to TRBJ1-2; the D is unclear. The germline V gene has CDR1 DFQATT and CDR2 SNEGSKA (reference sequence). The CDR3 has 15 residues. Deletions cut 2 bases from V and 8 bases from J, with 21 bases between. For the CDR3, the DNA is TGCAGTGCTAGACCTCCGGGCCTTTCGTGGTACGGCTACACCTTC. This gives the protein CSARPPGLSWYGYTF.

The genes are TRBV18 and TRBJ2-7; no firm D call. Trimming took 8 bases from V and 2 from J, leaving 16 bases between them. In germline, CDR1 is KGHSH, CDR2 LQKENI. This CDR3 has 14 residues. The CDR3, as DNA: TGTGCCAGCGCCTGGGGTACTCCCACCTACGAGCAGTACTTC. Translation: CASAWGTPTYEQYF.

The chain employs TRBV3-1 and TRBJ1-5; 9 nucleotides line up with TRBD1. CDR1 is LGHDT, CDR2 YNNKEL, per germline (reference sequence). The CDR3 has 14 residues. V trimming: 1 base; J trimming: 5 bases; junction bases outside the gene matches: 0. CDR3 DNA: TGTGCCAGCAGCCAAGGGGACAGGGATCAGCCCCAGCATTTT. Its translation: CASSQGDRDQPQHF.

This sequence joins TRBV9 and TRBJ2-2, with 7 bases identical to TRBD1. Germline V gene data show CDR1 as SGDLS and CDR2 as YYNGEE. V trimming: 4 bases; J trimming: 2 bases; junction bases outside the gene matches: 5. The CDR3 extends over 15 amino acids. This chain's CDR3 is CASSRGQRNTGELFF. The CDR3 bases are TGTGCCAGCAGCCGGGGACAGAGAAACACCGGGGAGCTGTTTTTT.

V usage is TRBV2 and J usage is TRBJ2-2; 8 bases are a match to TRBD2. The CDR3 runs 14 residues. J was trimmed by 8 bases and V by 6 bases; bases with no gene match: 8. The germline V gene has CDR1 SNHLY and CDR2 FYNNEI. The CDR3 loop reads CASSFRTSRGELFF. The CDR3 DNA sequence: TGTGCCAGCAGCTTCCGGACTAGCCGAGGGGAGCTGTTTTTT.

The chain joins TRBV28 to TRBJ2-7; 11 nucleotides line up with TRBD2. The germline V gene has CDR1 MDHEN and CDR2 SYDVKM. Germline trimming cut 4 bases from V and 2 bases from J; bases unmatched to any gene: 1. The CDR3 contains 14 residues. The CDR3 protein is CASSSTSGTYEQYF. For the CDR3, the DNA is TGTGCCAGCAGTTCGACTAGCGGGACCTACGAGCAGTACTTC.

The CDR3 sequence: CASSPVDSPKFF. The CDR3 coding sequence is TGTGCCAGCTCACCTGTGGACAGCCCGAAGTTCTTC. V usage is TRBV18 and J usage is TRBJ2-1, with a possible D match to TRBD1 (6 bases). CDR1 and CDR2 (germline): KGHSH, LQKENI. CDR3 length equals 12 residues. V gave up 3 bases and J gave up 14 bases, with 14 bases separating them. Full variable domain (rest looked up from reference TRBV18 and TRBJ2-1): NAGVMQNPRHLVRRRGQEARLRCSPMKGHSHVYWYRQLPEEGLKFMVYLQKENIIDESGMPKERFSAEFPKEGPSILRIQQVVRGDSAAYFCASSPVDSPKFFGPGTRLTVL.

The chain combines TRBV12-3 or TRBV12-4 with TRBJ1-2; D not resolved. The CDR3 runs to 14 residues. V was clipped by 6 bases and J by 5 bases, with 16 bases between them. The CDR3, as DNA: TGTGCCAGCAGCCCCGCCGGCGGGAAATATGGCTACACCTTC. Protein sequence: CASSPAGGKYGYTF.

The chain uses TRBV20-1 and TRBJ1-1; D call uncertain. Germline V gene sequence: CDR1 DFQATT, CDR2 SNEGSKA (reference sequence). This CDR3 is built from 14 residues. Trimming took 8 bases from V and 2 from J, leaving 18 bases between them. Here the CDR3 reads CSPHEEVANTEAFF. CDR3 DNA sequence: TGCAGTCCCCACGAAGAGGTTGCTAACACTGAAGCTTTCTTT.

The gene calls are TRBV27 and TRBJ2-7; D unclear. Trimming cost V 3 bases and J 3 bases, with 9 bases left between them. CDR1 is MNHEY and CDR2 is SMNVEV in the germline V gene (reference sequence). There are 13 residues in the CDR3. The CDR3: CASSFEKGYEQYF. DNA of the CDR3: TGTGCCAGCAGTTTCGAGAAGGGCTACGAGCAGTACTTC.

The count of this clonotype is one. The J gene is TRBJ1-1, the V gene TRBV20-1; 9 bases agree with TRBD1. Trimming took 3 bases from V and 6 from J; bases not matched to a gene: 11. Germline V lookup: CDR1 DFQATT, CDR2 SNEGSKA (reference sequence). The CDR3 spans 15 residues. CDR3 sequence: CSARGTGGVHSEAFF. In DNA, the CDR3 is TGCAGTGCTAGGGGAACAGGGGGCGTACACTCTGAAGCTTTCTTT.

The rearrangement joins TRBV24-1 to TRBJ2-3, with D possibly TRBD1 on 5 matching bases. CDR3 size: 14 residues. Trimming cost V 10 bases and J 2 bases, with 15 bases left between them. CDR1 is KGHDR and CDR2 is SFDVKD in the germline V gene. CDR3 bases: TGTGCCACGTCCAGGGAAGGCTTCACAGATACGCAGTATTTT. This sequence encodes CATSREGFTDTQYF.

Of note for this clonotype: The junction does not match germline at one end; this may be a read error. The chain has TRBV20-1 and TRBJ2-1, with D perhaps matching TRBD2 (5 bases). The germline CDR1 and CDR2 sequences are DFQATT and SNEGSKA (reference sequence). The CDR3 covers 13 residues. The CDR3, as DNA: TGCAGCGCTAGTAAGTCAGCGGACAATGAGCAGTTCTTC. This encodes CSASKSADNEQFF.

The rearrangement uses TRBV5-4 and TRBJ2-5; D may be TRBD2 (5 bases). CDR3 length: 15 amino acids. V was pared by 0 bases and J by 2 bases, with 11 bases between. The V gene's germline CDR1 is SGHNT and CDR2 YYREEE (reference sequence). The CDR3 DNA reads TGTGCCAGCAGCTTGGTTTCAGGAGGTCAAGAGACCCAGTACTTC. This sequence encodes CASSLVSGGQETQYF.

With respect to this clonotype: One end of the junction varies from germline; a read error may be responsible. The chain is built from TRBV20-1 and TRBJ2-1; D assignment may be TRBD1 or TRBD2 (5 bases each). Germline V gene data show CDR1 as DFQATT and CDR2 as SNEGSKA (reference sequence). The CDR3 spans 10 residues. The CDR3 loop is CSARGTEQFF. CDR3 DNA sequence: TGCAGTGCGAGAGGGACTGAGCAGTTCTTC.

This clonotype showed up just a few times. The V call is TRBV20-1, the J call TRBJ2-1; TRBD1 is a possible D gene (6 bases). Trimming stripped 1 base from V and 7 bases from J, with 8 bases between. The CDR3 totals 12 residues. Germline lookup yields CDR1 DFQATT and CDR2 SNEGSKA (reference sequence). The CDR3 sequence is CSARGRGNEQFF. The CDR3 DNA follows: TGCAGTGCTAGAGGCAGGGGTAATGAGCAGTTCTTC.

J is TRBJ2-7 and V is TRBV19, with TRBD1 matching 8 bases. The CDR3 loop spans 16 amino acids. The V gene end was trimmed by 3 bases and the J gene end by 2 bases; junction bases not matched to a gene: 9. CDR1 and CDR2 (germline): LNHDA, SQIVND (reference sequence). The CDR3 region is CASSIRTGQDTYEQYF. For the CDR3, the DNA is TGTGCCAGTAGTATTCGGACAGGGCAAGATACCTACGAGCAGTACTTC.